One T cell receptor (beta chain) is described in this entry. This CDR3 spans 16 amino acids. Germline V gene data show CDR1 as SGDLS and CDR2 as YYNGEE. J gave up 8 bases and V 4 bases, and 15 bases lay outside the gene matches. As originally analysed: Scientists estimated how many nucleated cells there were by amplifying reference gene primers. Measured with immunoSEQ multiplex PCR; TCRdb has only the in-frame clones, and not every one. The V and J calls and the clone size are those of that table, but D and trimming were determined from the DNA. The table has approximately 240,000 clones, around 88% seen once. This sample was taken from a study of blood T cell repertoires in COVID-19.

This TCR was sampled from a woman in her thirties who had recovered from COVID-19. Specimen: peripheral blood. This chain connects TRBV9 to TRBJ2-1; 7 bases map to TRBD2. CDR3 nucleotide sequence: TGTGCCAGCAGCAATCCTCTAGCGGAGGGAACATATGAGCAGTTCTTC. Translation gives CASSNPLAEGTYEQFF.